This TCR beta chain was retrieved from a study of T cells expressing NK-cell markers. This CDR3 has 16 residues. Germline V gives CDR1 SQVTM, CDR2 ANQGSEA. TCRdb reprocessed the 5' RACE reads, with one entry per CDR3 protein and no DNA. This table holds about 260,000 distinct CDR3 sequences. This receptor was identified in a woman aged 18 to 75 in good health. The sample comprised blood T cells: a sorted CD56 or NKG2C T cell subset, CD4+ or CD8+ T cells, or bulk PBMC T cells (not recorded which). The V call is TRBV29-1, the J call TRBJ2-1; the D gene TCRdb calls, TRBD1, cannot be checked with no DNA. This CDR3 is CSVDRRGGPSYNEQFF.